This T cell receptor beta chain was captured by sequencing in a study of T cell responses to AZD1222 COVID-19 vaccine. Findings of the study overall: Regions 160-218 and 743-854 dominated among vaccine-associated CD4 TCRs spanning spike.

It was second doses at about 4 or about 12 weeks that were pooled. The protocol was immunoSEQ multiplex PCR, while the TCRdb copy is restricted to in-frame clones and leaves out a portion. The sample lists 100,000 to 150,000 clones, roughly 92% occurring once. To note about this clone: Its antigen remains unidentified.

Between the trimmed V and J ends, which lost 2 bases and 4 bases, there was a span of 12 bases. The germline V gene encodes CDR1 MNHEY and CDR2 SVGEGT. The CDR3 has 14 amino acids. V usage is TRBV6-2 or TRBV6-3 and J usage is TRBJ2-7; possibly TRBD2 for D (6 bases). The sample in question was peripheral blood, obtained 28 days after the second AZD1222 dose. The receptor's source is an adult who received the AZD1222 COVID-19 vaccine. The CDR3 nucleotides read TGTGCCAGCAGTTACAGGAGGGCCGGTTACGAGCAGTACTTC. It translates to CASSYRRAGYEQYF.